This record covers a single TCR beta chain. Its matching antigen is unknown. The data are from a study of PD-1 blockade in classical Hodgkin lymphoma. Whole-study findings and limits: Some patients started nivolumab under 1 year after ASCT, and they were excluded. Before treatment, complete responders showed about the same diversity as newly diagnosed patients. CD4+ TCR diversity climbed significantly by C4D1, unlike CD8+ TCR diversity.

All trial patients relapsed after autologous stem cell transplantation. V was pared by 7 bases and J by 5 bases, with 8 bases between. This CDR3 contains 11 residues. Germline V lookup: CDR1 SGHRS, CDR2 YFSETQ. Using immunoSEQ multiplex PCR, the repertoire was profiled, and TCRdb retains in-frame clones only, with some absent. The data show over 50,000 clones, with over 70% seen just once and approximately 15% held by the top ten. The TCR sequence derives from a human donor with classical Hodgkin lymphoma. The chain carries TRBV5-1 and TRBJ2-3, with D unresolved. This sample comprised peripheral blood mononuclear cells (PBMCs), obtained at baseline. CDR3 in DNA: TGCGCCAGCGCCTCTGGAGATACGCAGTATTTT. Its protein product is CASASGDTQYF.